This passage covers 30 T cell receptor beta chains from one sample sequenced in a study of T-cell memory formation after mild COVID-19. TCRdb redid the calling of the 5' RACE reads with MiXCR, one entry per CDR3 protein. Here the sample spans over 120,000 distinct CDR3 sequences, 20% to 25% being singletons. Sequencing was done on a sample of PBMCs or a T cell subset sorted from them (not recorded which). The receptors originated from an adult woman who had mild COVID-19 (a few samples of this study predate the infection). Cell type and time point are not known.

The chain couples TRBV12-3 or TRBV12-4 to TRBJ2-6, with TRBD2 matching over 10 bases. V gave up 5 bases and J gave up 0 bases; unmatched junction bases: 10. CDR3 size: 19 residues. CDR3 sequence reads: CASSPLGLAAISGANVLTF. The CDR3 DNA is TGTGCCAGCAGTCCCCTCGGACTAGCGGCGATCTCTGGGGCCAACGTCCTGACTTTC.

This chain joins TRBV16 and TRBJ1-1, with D unresolved. Germline V gene data show CDR1 as KGHSY and CDR2 as FQNENV. This CDR3 has 12 residues. The V end lost 3 bases, the J end lost 7 bases, and 9 bases lay between the germline ends. The CDR3 DNA follows: TGTGCCAGCAGCCAGGGGTATCGTGAAGCTTTCTTT. It encodes CASSQGYREAFF. Full variable domain (missing parts from reference TRBV16 and TRBJ1-1): GEEVAQTPKHLVRGEGQKAKLYCAPIKGHSYVFWYQQVLKNEFKFLISFQNENVFDETGMPKERFSAKCLPNSPCSLEIQATKLEDSAVYFCASSQGYREAFFGQGTRLTVV.

The chain links TRBV7-2 to TRBJ2-2; D is ambiguous. Trimming removed 1 base from V and 2 bases from J, with 14 bases in between. This CDR3 spans 17 amino acids. Germline lookup yields CDR1 SGHTA and CDR2 FQGNSA. The CDR3, as DNA: TGTGCCAGCAGCTTAGTGCTGTTTCAACCTAACACCGGGGAGCTGTTTTTT. Its translation is CASSLVLFQPNTGELFF. The full variable domain, rest sourced from reference TRBV7-2 and TRBJ2-2, is GAGVSQSPSNKVTEKGKDVELRCDPISGHTALYWYRQSLGQGLEFLIYFQGNSAPDKSGLPSDRFSAERTGGSVSTLTIQRTQQEDSAVYLCASSLVLFQPNTGELFFGEGSRLTVL.

A few counts support this clonotype. This rearrangement joins TRBV7-9 to TRBJ1-2; TRBD1 might be the D (5 bases). V was clipped by 5 bases and J by 0 bases, with 16 bases between them. Germline lookup yields CDR1 SEHNR and CDR2 FQNEAQ (reference sequence). The CDR3 consists of 16 residues. CDR3 protein: CASSASWGPANYGYTF. The CDR3 DNA follows: TGTGCCAGCAGCGCTAGTTGGGGACCAGCTAACTATGGCTACACCTTC.

There are a few counts of this clonotype. V gene TRBV5-6 combines with J gene TRBJ1-5; a weak D match, TRBD1 (6 bases). This CDR3 contains 15 residues. The germline V gene has CDR1 SGHDT and CDR2 YYEEEE. V lost 4 bases and J lost 7, with 18 bases in between. The CDR3 sequence: CASSVTLQGGQPQHF. In DNA, the CDR3 is TGTGCCAGCAGCGTGACTCTACAAGGGGGGCAGCCCCAGCATTTT.

V gene TRBV4-1 combines with J gene TRBJ1-2, with D possibly being TRBD1 (5 bases). The CDR3 is 14 amino acids. Per the germline V gene, CDR1 is MGHRA and CDR2 is YSYEKL. V lost 1 base and J lost 2, with 8 bases in between. The CDR3 coding sequence is TGCGCCAGCAGCCAAGTGGGGGAGAACTATGGCTACACCTTC. The encoded protein is CASSQVGENYGYTF.

The chain uses TRBV10-3 and TRBJ2-2; D is possibly TRBD1 (5 bases). Germline values: CDR1 ENHRY, CDR2 SYGVKD. With 0 bases removed from V and 4 bases from J, the gap between germline ends came to 18 bases. The CDR3 covers 18 residues. CDR3 nucleotide sequence: TGTGCCATCAGTGAGTCGGCCCTCGGGCAGGGTGGCACCGGGGAGCTGTTTTTT. Encoded protein: CAISESALGQGGTGELFF.

This clonotype was recorded a few times. CDR3 loop: CASSEDGDRPTTNEKLFF. The DNA for the CDR3 is TGTGCCAGCAGCGAGGATGGGGACAGGCCCACAACTAATGAAAAACTGTTTTTT. V and J are TRBV2 and TRBJ1-4; 8 bases line up with TRBD1. Germline V gene lookup returns CDR1 SNHLY and CDR2 FYNNEI. The CDR3 sequence is 18 residues long. Losses at the gene ends were 6 bases for V and 0 bases for J; bases not matched to a gene: 12.

This clonotype was picked up a small number of times. V is TRBV9 and J is TRBJ2-7; D uncertain. V lost 0 bases, J lost 5 bases, and 9 bases lay in between. Germline CDR1 SGDLS, CDR2 YYNGEE. CDR3 length: 13 residues. The CDR3 DNA reads as TGTGCCAGCAGCGTAGGTAAGGGCGACGAGCAGTACTTC. Translation: CASSVGKGDEQYF.

The chain is built from TRBV20-1 and TRBJ2-7; 7 bases fit TRBD2. The V gene's germline CDR1 is DFQATT and CDR2 SNEGSKA (reference sequence). Trimming at V came to 1 base and at J to 6 bases, leaving 9 bases not matched to a gene. The CDR3 spans 14 residues. This chain's CDR3 is CSARGFTGTTEQYF. In nucleotides, the CDR3 is TGCAGTGCTAGAGGATTCACCGGGACTACCGAGCAGTACTTC.

CDR3 amino acids: CASSLGLAGIGNIQYF. In DNA, the CDR3 is TGTGCCAGCAGCCTCGGACTAGCGGGTATCGGAAACATTCAGTACTTC. The gene calls are TRBV7-8 and TRBJ2-4; 11 nucleotides match TRBD2. This CDR3 spans 16 amino acids. With 5 bases clipped from V and 6 bases from J, the junction kept 9 bases outside the gene matches. The germline V gene has CDR1 SGHVS and CDR2 FQNEAQ.

J is TRBJ2-7 and V is TRBV3-1; tentatively, D is TRBD1 or TRBD2 (5 bases each). Germline V lookup: CDR1 LGHDT, CDR2 YNNKEL (reference sequence). The length of the CDR3 is 13 residues. Deletions cut 0 bases from V and 2 bases from J, with 5 bases between. The CDR3 spells CASSQEGPYEQYF. In DNA, the CDR3 is TGTGCCAGCAGCCAAGAGGGACCCTACGAGCAGTACTTC.

This clonotype showed up just a few times. The J gene is TRBJ2-7, the V gene TRBV7-2; 9 bases are shared with TRBD1. Trimming removed 1 base from V and 0 bases from J; junction bases left unmatched: 7. Per the germline V gene, CDR1 is SGHTA and CDR2 is FQGNSA. This CDR3 is 17 amino acids long. CDR3 DNA: TGTGCCAGCAGCTTAGATTTTTTGGGACAGGGCTCCTACGAGCAGTACTTC. Residues: CASSLDFLGQGSYEQYF.

The chain uses TRBV19 and TRBJ2-7; D unresolved. The CDR3 length is 12 residues. Trimming shortened V by 4 bases and J by 3 bases, and 7 bases separated the two germline ends. Germline V gene sequence: CDR1 LNHDA, CDR2 SQIVND (reference sequence). CDR3 sequence: CASSNPGYEQYF. As DNA, the CDR3 is TGTGCCAGTAGTAATCCCGGCTACGAGCAGTACTTC.

This clonotype was counted between two and nine times. The rearrangement uses TRBV6-5 and TRBJ1-2; 7 nucleotides agree with TRBD1. V lost 5 bases to trimming and J lost 3 bases; unmatched junction nucleotides: 9. The V gene's germline CDR1 is MNHEY and CDR2 SVGAGI. The CDR3 consists of 15 residues. The chain's CDR3 is CASSKDLTGYYGYTF. CDR3 nucleotides: TGTGCCAGCAGTAAAGACCTGACAGGGTACTATGGCTACACCTTC.

This clonotype was seen a handful of times. The chain's CDR3 is CASSQDGGELGNEQFF. The CDR3 region has the DNA TGTGCCAGCAGCCAAGATGGCGGGGAATTGGGCAATGAGCAGTTCTTC. The chain couples TRBV4-2 to TRBJ2-1, with a tentative D call TRBD2 (6 bases). With 0 bases removed from V and 6 bases from J, the gap between germline ends came to 15 bases. Per the germline V gene, CDR1 is LGHNA and CDR2 is YNFKEQ. The CDR3 runs 16 residues.

As regards this clonotype: One base away lies a much larger clone, so this may be a sequencing read error. CDR3 residues: CASSGEREVGTWELFF. CDR3 DNA: TGTGCCAGCAGTGGGGAGCGGGAGGTCGGCACCTGGGAGCTGTTTTTT. The rearrangement joins TRBV27 to TRBJ2-2; 9 bases map to TRBD2. The CDR3 runs to 16 residues. Germline V gene lookup returns CDR1 MNHEY and CDR2 SMNVEV (reference sequence).

This clonotype was counted at least ten times. Here the CDR3 reads CSAHPYEREPDTQYF. The DNA for the CDR3 is TGCAGTGCCCACCCTTACGAGCGGGAGCCAGATACGCAGTATTTT. The chain uses TRBV20-1 and TRBJ2-3; TRBD2 matches at 8 bases. The V and J ends lost 6 bases and 4 bases, in that order; junction bases with no gene match: 12. This CDR3 has 15 residues. In germline, CDR1 is DFQATT, CDR2 SNEGSKA (reference sequence).

The V call is TRBV7-7, the J call TRBJ2-2; no clear D gene. V was clipped by 0 bases and J by 7 bases, with 9 bases between them. The CDR3 consists of 14 residues. Germline CDR1 reads SSHAT; CDR2 reads FNYEAQ (reference sequence). The CDR3 DNA is TGTGCCAGCAGCTTAGCGGGGTGGAACGGGGAGCTGTTTTTT. Translating gives CASSLAGWNGELFF.

Turning to this clonotype: The limits of the CDR3 on the DNA are not certain, so only TCRdb's listed CDR3 is given. V usage is TRBV12-2 and J usage is TRBJ1-2; TRBD1, the D gene given by the table, was not confirmed from the DNA. TRBV12-2 is termed a pseudogene. Both ends counted, the CDR3 spans 16 residues. The CDR3 protein is CASRLGVGQGNYGYTF.

In its sample, this clonotype was seen a few times. This rearrangement joins TRBV3-1 to TRBJ2-7; D ambiguous. The CDR3 runs to 11 residues. V lost 4 bases, J lost 5 bases, and 6 bases lay in between. CDR1 and CDR2 from the germline V gene are LGHDT and YNNKEL (reference sequence). The CDR3 reads CASSLDDEQYF. CDR3 coding DNA: TGTGCCAGCAGCCTGGACGACGAGCAGTACTTC.

The rearrangement joins TRBV3-1 to TRBJ2-7, with no clear D. V lost 3 bases and J 2 bases, leaving 5 bases between the germline ends. The CDR3 length is 12 residues. Germline CDR1 and CDR2: LGHDT and YNNKEL (reference sequence). CDR3 bases: TGTGCCAGCAGCCAGGTACCCTACGAGCAGTACTTC. Residues: CASSQVPYEQYF.

V is TRBV20-1 and J is TRBJ2-2; D ambiguous. Per germline, CDR1 DFQATT and CDR2 SNEGSKA (reference sequence). V lost 5 bases to trimming and J lost 5 bases, with 12 bases between them. This CDR3 comprises 13 residues. CDR3 sequence reads: CSAHTLGTGELFF. CDR3 coding DNA: TGCAGTGCTCACACACTTGGGACCGGGGAGCTGTTTTTT.

This clonotype was detected a few times. The chain couples TRBV9 to TRBJ2-1; D call uncertain. The CDR3 is 15 residues long. Trimming stripped 2 bases from V and 7 bases from J, with 16 bases between. Germline CDR1 SGDLS, CDR2 YYNGEE. The CDR3 region is CASSVRVPAGNEQFF. CDR3 nucleotide sequence: TGTGCCAGCAGCGTCCGGGTCCCAGCCGGTAATGAGCAGTTCTTC. Variable domain in full (rest from reference TRBV9 and TRBJ2-1): DSGVTQTPKHLITATGQRVTLRCSPRSGDLSVYWYQQSLDQGLQFLIQYYNGEERAKGNILERFSAQQFPDLHSELNLSSLELGDSALYFCASSVRVPAGNEQFFGPGTRLTVL.

The CDR3 loop is CATSDHRGQVNQPQHF. The CDR3 nucleotides are TGTGCCACCAGTGATCACAGGGGGCAAGTGAATCAGCCCCAGCATTTT. This chain joins TRBV24-1 and TRBJ1-5, with TRBD1 identical over 9 bases. The CDR3 has 16 amino acids. After removal of 3 bases from V and 4 bases from J, the junction contained 6 bases not matched to a gene. CDR1 and CDR2 (germline): KGHDR, SFDVKD.

This chain connects TRBV14 to TRBJ2-7; tentatively, D is TRBD2 (6 bases). The V end was cut by 3 bases, the J end by 2 bases, with 14 bases between. The CDR3 is 15 amino acids. In germline, CDR1 is SGHDN, CDR2 FVKESK. CDR3 sequence: CASSQGLWNTYEQYF. The DNA of the CDR3 is TGTGCCAGCAGCCAGGGACTCTGGAATACCTACGAGCAGTACTTC.

This clonotype occurred a few times. V and J are TRBV7-2 and TRBJ1-5, with unresolved D. V lost 2 bases and J lost 0, with 14 bases in between. CDR1 is SGHTA, CDR2 FQGNSA, per germline. The CDR3 extends over 17 amino acids. The CDR3: CASSLMTSLYSNQPQHF. For the CDR3, the DNA is TGTGCCAGCAGCTTAATGACAAGTCTTTATAGCAATCAGCCCCAGCATTTT.

V gene TRBV4-3 combines with J gene TRBJ1-2; 9 nucleotides align to TRBD1. Looked up from germline, CDR1 is LGHNA and CDR2 is YSLEER. V dropped 1 base and J dropped 7; count of bases not matched to a gene: 13. CDR3 length: 17 amino acids. CDR3 sequence (DNA): TGCGCCAGCAGCCAAGCACACGCAGGGACAGGGCCGACTGGCTACACCTTC. The encoded protein is CASSQAHAGTGPTGYTF.

The sample holds many counts of this clonotype. The V call is TRBV20-1, the J call TRBJ1-2; maybe TRBD1 (5 bases). Per germline, CDR1 DFQATT and CDR2 SNEGSKA (reference sequence). Trimming took off 1 base at V and 6 bases at J, with 9 bases between the two ends. The CDR3 consists of 12 residues. CDR3 sequence reads: CSARVPGNGYTF. The CDR3 DNA sequence: TGCAGTGCTAGAGTTCCAGGGAATGGCTACACCTTC.

The chain couples TRBV7-8 to TRBJ1-1; D is unresolved. Trimming cost V 5 bases and J 5 bases, with 6 bases left between them. Germline values: CDR1 SGHVS, CDR2 FQNEAQ. This CDR3 has 11 amino acids. The CDR3 loop reads CASSRETEAFF. CDR3 nucleotides: TGTGCCAGCAGCCGCGAGACTGAAGCTTTCTTT.